The rows below give T cell receptor beta chains drawn from one sample of a study of shared clonotypes between healthy human individuals. Sequenced by immunoSEQ multiplex PCR; TCRdb stores in-frame clones only, minus some. The sample lists around 560,000 clones, approximately 95% occurring once. Sequenced: naive CD8+ T cells sorted from blood. The receptors were gathered from a woman aged 25 to 39 in good health. The CDR3 runs from the conserved cysteine through the conserved F or W. D genes are given only for firm matches. Some rows mark clone size as missing; the rest say once, few, many or name a class of expanded clone.

V gene	J gene	clone size	D gene	CDR3 DNA	CDR3 protein
TRBV6-1	TRBJ2-2	NA	TRBD1	TGTGCCAGCAGTGTGGGACAGGGGCCCGGGGAGCTGTTTTTT	CASSVGQGPGELFF
TRBV7-8	TRBJ2-3	NA	TRBD2	TGTGCCAGCAGCTTTCCGTCCTTAATAGCGGGAGGGCCTACAGATACGCAGTATTTT	CASSFPSLIAGGPTDTQYF
TRBV13	TRBJ2-1	NA	TRBD2	TGTGCCAGCAGCTCCCCCGCCGGGACTAGCGGCAACAATGAGCAGTTCTTC	CASSSPAGTSGNNEQFF
TRBV7-9	TRBJ1-1	NA	NA	TGTGCCAGCAGCTTGGGCCCTGCGGCTTTCTTT	CASSLGPAAFF
TRBV7-9	TRBJ2-1	NA	NA	TGTGCCAGCAGCCCCGACGAGGGGGAGGGCCACAATGAGCAGTTCTTC	CASSPDEGEGHNEQFF
TRBV6-1	TRBJ1-5	NA	NA	TGTGCCAGCAGTACCCGGCAGGGAACCAATCAGCCCCAGCATTTT	CASSTRQGTNQPQHF
TRBV7-9	TRBJ2-3	NA	NA	TGTGCCAGCAGCTTAGTGGCAGGCGCTAGCACAGATACGCAGTATTTT	CASSLVAGASTDTQYF
TRBV20-1	TRBJ2-7	NA	TRBD2	TGCAGTGCCCCTCTAGCGGCCGAGCAGTACTTC	CSAPLAAEQYF
TRBV5-4	TRBJ2-2	NA	TRBD1	TGTGCCAGCAGCTTGGGCGCCACAGGGGGTTACACCGGGGAGCTGTTTTTT	CASSLGATGGYTGELFF
TRBV10-1	TRBJ2-3	NA	NA	TGCGCCAGCAGTGGGTCGGGATGGACAGATACGCAGTATTTT	CASSGSGWTDTQYF
TRBV5-6	TRBJ2-3	NA	NA	TGTGCCAGCCGCGAGGGGAACACAGATACGCAGTATTTT	CASREGNTDTQYF
TRBV29-1	TRBJ2-1	NA	TRBD2	TGCAGCGTCTATGGGACTAGCGACGCCAATGAGCAGTTCTTC	CSVYGTSDANEQFF
TRBV27	TRBJ2-7	NA	NA	TGTGCCAGCAGTTTCGCCGGATACGAGCAGTACTTC	CASSFAGYEQYF
TRBV5-6	TRBJ2-1	NA	NA	TGTGCCAGCAGCTTGTATGCAGGGAACCCCTACAATGAGCAGTTCTTC	CASSLYAGNPYNEQFF
TRBV7-9	TRBJ1-1	NA	NA	TGTGCCAGCAGCGGGGGGGACACTGAAGCTTTCTTT	CASSGGDTEAFF
TRBV6-5	TRBJ2-1	NA	TRBD2	TGTGCCAGCAGCAACAGCGGGAGGGCCTATTTTGAGCAGTTCTTC	CASSNSGRAYFEQFF
TRBV15	TRBJ2-1	NA	TRBD2	TGTGCCACCAGCCAAACGAGCGGGACGCTAAACAATGAGCAGTTCTTC	CATSQTSGTLNNEQFF
TRBV28	TRBJ2-2	NA	TRBD1	TGTGCCAGCAGTGCAGGGGGCGCGTACACCGGGGAGCTGTTTTTT	CASSAGGAYTGELFF
TRBV5-1	TRBJ1-1	NA	NA	TGCGCCAGCAGCTTGAGTGGGCTCTCTACGAACACTGAAGCTTTCTTT	CASSLSGLSTNTEAFF
TRBV19	TRBJ1-1	NA	NA	TGTGCCAGTAGTATAGGCTCAGGCACTGAAGCTTTCTTT	CASSIGSGTEAFF
TRBV7-2	TRBJ2-7	NA	TRBD1	TGTGCCAGCAGCCAGACAGGGGTCCTTATGTACGAGCAGTACTTC	CASSQTGVLMYEQYF
TRBV4-1	TRBJ2-7	NA	TRBD2	TGCGCCAGCAGCCCCGCCGCGGGGGGCTACGAGCAGTACTTC	CASSPAAGGYEQYF
TRBV5-5	TRBJ1-3	NA	TRBD1	TGTGCCAGCAGCTTGGGACAGGGAGGAGGAAACACCATATATTTT	CASSLGQGGGNTIYF
TRBV7-6	TRBJ2-7	NA	NA	TGTGCCAGCAGCTTAGGACAGGACTACGAGCAGTACTTC	CASSLGQDYEQYF
TRBV9	TRBJ2-5	NA	NA	TGTGCCAGCAGCGAGGGGACGCTTCGTGGACAAGAGACCCAGTACTTC	CASSEGTLRGQETQYF
TRBV5-4	TRBJ1-1	NA	NA	TGTGCCAGCAGCTTGGGAAATCGGGCAGGGAGGTACACTGAAGCTTTCTTT	CASSLGNRAGRYTEAFF
TRBV5-8	TRBJ1-1	NA	NA	TGTGCCAACGACCCTGGAGCTTTCTTT	CANDPGAFF
TRBV28	TRBJ2-7	NA	NA	TGTGCCAGCAGTTTCGACAGGTCCCCCTCCTACGAGCAGTACTTC	CASSFDRSPSYEQYF
TRBV27	TRBJ2-3	NA	TRBD2	TGTGCCAGCAGTTTATCTGCGCCCAGCGGGATTTTCACAGATACGCAGTATTTT	CASSLSAPSGIFTDTQYF
TRBV28	TRBJ2-5	NA	NA	TGTGCCAGCAGTCCGGGGGATGTGCAGTACTTC	CASSPGDVQYF
TRBV2	TRBJ2-1	NA	TRBD2	TGTGCCACCAGCGCACCGGGACTAGCGGGAGATTCTAATGAGCAGTTCTTC	CATSAPGLAGDSNEQFF
TRBV9	TRBJ2-1	NA	TRBD2	TGTGCCAGCAGCTCACGTAGCGGGGGCGACAATGAGCAGTTCTTC	CASSSRSGGDNEQFF
TRBV28	TRBJ1-3	NA	NA	TGTGCCAGCAGTTTCTCAGGGTTTGGAAACACCATATATTTT	CASSFSGFGNTIYF
TRBV5-4	TRBJ1-1	NA	NA	TGTGCCAGCAGCTTAGGGTACACTGAAGCTTTCTTT	CASSLGYTEAFF
TRBV5-6	TRBJ1-1	few	TRBD1	TGTGCCAGCAGCTCACCAGGGGGCTGGAACACTGAAGCTTTCTTT	CASSSPGGWNTEAFF
TRBV27	TRBJ2-2	NA	TRBD2	TGTGCCAGCAGTTTATTTGGGGGGGATTCCACCGGGGAGCTGTTTTTT	CASSLFGGDSTGELFF
TRBV29-1	TRBJ2-1	NA	NA	TGCAGCGTTGACGAAGGGTCCTACAATGAGCAGTTCTTC	CSVDEGSYNEQFF
TRBV7-9	TRBJ2-1	NA	TRBD2	TGTGCCAGCAGCCTACTAGCGGGAGGGGGGAATGAGCAGTTCTTC	CASSLLAGGGNEQFF
TRBV7-2	TRBJ2-1	once	NA	TGTGCCAGCAGCTTAGGCGGAGACCTTTACAATGAGCAGTTCTTC	CASSLGGDLYNEQFF
TRBV5-6	TRBJ1-1	NA	NA	TGTGCCAGCGAAGACCGCAAGTGGGGCACTGAAGCTTTCTTT	CASEDRKWGTEAFF
TRBV5-6	TRBJ1-2	once	TRBD1	TGTGCCAGCAGCTTCGGGACAGGAAACTATGGCTACACCTTC	CASSFGTGNYGYTF
TRBV4-1	TRBJ1-3	once	NA	TGCGCCAGCAGCCAACAATCGGAGATCTCTGGAAACACCATATATTTT	CASSQQSEISGNTIYF
TRBV15	TRBJ1-1	NA	NA	TGTGCCACCAGCGAATACGTATCCGGGACCAACACTGAAGCTTTCTTT	CATSEYVSGTNTEAFF
TRBV21-1	TRBJ2-6	NA	NA	TGTGCCAGCAGCCGGGACAGACGATCGACTGGGGCCAACGTCCTGACTTTC	CASSRDRRSTGANVLTF
TRBV15	TRBJ2-7	few	NA	TGTGCCACCAGCCATGGTGCGGGGACTGACTACGAGCAGTACTTC	CATSHGAGTDYEQYF
TRBV29-1	TRBJ2-1	NA	TRBD2	TGCAGTCTGAGGGGCGGGGAGGGTAGCTCCTACAATGAGCAGTTCTTC	CSLRGGEGSSYNEQFF
TRBV5-6	TRBJ2-7	NA	NA	TGTGCCAGCAGCCTGACAGACCCCTCCTACGAGCAGTACTTC	CASSLTDPSYEQYF
TRBV5-6	TRBJ1-1	once	TRBD1	TGTGCCAGCAGCACTAACCCAGGGGGCCCGAACACTGAAGCTTTCTTT	CASSTNPGGPNTEAFF
TRBV28	TRBJ1-1	NA	TRBD1	TGTGCCAGCAGTTTATGGGGGACAGAGAACACTGAAGCTTTCTTT	CASSLWGTENTEAFF
TRBV7-9	TRBJ2-1	NA	NA	TGTGCCAGCAGCTTAAAATACAATGAGCAGTTCTTC	CASSLKYNEQFF
TRBV7-7	TRBJ2-1	NA	NA	TGTGCCAGCAGCCGGGAGTCAGGCATGGGCAATGAGCAGTTCTTC	CASSRESGMGNEQFF
TRBV6-6	TRBJ2-1	NA	NA	TGTGCCAGCCGAGGGGAGATCGGCTACAATGAGCAGTTCTTC	CASRGEIGYNEQFF